The clone carrying this TCR beta chain was found once. Its antigen is not identified. PCR involved 60 Vbeta and 13 Jbeta primers. The assay was immunoSEQ multiplex PCR, and TCRdb's table has in-frame clones only and misses some. The sample lists under 150,000 clones, approximately 86% seen once, with 1.5% to 2% in the top ten. The data stem from a study of cytomegalovirus exposure and HLA in healthy donors. Looking at the study overall: Prior work identified 117 million unique TCR beta sequences in approximately 200 million T cells.

The CDR3 consists of 15 residues. The junction had 6 bases not matched to a gene; V was cut back by 4 bases and J by 0 bases. Germline lookup yields CDR1 MNHNY and CDR2 SVGAGI (reference sequence). Study conclusions and caveats: In a later analysis, more than 15,000 TCR beta sequences were associated with HLA alleles at 0.05 false discovery rate.

The sample comprised PBMCs. J is TRBJ2-7 and V is TRBV6-6; 7 bases are shared with TRBD2. The TCR was taken from a boy between 10 and 17 years old in good health and CMV-seronegative. The CDR3 here is CASSSPSGVSYEQYF. The CDR3 region has the DNA TGTGCCAGCAGTTCCCCTAGCGGAGTCTCCTACGAGCAGTACTTC.